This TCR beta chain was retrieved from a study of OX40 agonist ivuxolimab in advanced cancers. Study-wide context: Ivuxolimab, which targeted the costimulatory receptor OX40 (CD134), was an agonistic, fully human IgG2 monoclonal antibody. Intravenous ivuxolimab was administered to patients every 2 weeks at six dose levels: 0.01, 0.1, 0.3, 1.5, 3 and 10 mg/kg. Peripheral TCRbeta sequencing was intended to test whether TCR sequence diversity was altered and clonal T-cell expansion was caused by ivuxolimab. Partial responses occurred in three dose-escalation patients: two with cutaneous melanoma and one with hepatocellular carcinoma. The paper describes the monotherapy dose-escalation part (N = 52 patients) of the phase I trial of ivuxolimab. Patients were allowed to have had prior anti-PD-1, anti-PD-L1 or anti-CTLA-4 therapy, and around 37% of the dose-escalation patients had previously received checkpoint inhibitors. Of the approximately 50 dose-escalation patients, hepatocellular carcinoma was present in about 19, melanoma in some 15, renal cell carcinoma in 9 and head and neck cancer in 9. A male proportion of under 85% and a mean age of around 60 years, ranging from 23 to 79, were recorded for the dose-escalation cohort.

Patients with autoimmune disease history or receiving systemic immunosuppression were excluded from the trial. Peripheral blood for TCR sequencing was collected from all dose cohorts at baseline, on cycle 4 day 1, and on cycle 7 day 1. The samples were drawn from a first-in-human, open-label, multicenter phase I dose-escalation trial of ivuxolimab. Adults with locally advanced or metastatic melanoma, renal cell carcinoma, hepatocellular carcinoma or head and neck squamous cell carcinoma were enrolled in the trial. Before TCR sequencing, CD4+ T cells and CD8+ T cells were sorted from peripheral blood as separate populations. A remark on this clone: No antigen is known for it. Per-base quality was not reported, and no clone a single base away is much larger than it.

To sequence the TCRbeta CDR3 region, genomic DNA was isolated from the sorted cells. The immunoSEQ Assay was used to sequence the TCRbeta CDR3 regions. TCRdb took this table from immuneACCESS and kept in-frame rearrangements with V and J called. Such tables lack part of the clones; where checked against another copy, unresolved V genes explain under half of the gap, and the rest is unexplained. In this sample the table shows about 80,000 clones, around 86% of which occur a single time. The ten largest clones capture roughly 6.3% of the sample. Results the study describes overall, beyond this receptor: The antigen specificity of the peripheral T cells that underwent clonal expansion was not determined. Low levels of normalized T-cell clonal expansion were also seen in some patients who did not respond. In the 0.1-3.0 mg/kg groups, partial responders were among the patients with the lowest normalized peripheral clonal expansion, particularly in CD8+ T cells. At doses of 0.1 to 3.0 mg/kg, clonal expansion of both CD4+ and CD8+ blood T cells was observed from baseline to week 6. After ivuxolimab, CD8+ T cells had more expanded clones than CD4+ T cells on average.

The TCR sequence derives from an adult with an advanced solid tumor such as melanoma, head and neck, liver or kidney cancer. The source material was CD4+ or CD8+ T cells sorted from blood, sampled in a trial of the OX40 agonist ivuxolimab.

The CDR3 protein sequence reads: CASSLNNQPQHF. The nucleotides are TGTGCCAGCAGCTTAAACAATCAGCCCCAGCATTTT. In this chain, TRBV28 is recombined with TRBJ1-5, with no confident D gene call. From a lookup of the germline V gene, CDR1 and CDR2 are MDHEN and SYDVKM. Taken from cysteine to phenylalanine, the CDR3 has 12 residues. CDR3 DNA is the only sequence kept; it has 36 bases, read in frame from the first base. Trimming takes 6 bases from V and 3 bases from J, and the germline ends sit 6 bases apart.